The 28 T cell receptor beta chains presented below share a single source sample, sequenced in a study of response to subunit inactivated influenza vaccine. TCRdb processed the RT-PCR reads anew with MiXCR; each CDR3 protein has one entry. There are more than 600,000 distinct CDR3 sequences in the sample; about 18% occur only once, and about 11% lies in the top ten. Specimen: PBMCs from blood, collected roughly 5 days after vaccination. The receptors were sampled from a man aged 50-60 years who received an inactivated influenza vaccine.

This sequence joins TRBV4-1 and TRBJ2-1, with D possibly TRBD2 on 6 matching bases. Germline CDR1 reads MGHRA; CDR2 reads YSYEKL. Deletions cut 0 bases from V and 9 bases from J, with 21 bases between. The CDR3 covers 17 residues. CDR3 loop: CASSQERGTSRQGEQFF. CDR3 in DNA: TGCGCCAGCAGCCAAGAACGCGGGACTTCTCGCCAGGGTGAGCAGTTCTTC.

J is TRBJ2-3 and V is TRBV5-6; 7 positions match TRBD1. The V segment lost 6 bases and the J segment 10 bases; nucleotides outside the gene matches: 14. The length of the CDR3 is 14 residues. Germline CDR1 reads SGHDT; CDR2 reads YYEEEE. DNA of the CDR3: TGTGCCAGCACCGGTGAGGGGGCAAGCATCGCGCAGTATTTT. It specifies CASTGEGASIAQYF.

This chain uses TRBV15 with TRBJ2-3; 11 nucleotides match TRBD1. Germline V gene sequence: CDR1 LNHNV, CDR2 YYDKDF (reference sequence). V lost 1 base to trimming and J lost 6 bases; unmatched junction nucleotides: 6. CDR3 length: 16 residues. The DNA of the CDR3 is TGTGCCACCAGCAGAGCCCCTGGACAGGGGGCTGATACGCAGTATTTT. Its translation: CATSRAPGQGADTQYF. Based on the CDR3 plus reference TRBV15 and TRBJ2-3, the full variable domain is DAMVIQNPRYQVTQFGKPVTLSCSQTLNHNVMYWYQQKSSQAPKLLFHYYDKDFNNEADTPDNFQSRRPNTSFCFLDIRSPGLGDTAMYLCATSRAPGQGADTQYFGPGTRLTVL.

This clonotype was counted between two and nine times. This chain links TRBV7-9 with TRBJ2-1, with 8 positions matching TRBD2. The CDR3 is made up of 15 amino acids. Germline values: CDR1 SEHNR, CDR2 FQNEAQ (reference sequence). V lost 5 bases, J lost 4 bases, and 7 bases stayed unmatched. The CDR3 DNA reads TGTGCCAGCAGCCAGACGGGAGGGGTTTACAATGAGCAGTTCTTC. Protein sequence: CASSQTGGVYNEQFF.

This clonotype was seen at least ten times. The chain links TRBV12-3 or TRBV12-4 to TRBJ2-2; 10 nucleotides align to TRBD1. The junction had 6 bases not matched to a gene; V was cut back by 6 bases and J by 5 bases. The length of the CDR3 is 15 residues. The CDR3 coding sequence is TGTGCCAGCAGCCGTGGGACAGGGGTAACCGGGGAGCTGTTTTTT. It yields the protein CASSRGTGVTGELFF.

This clonotype was detected many times. CDR3 bases: TGTGCCAGCAGTACGGGACTAAATGAGCAGTTCTTC. Protein product: CASSTGLNEQFF. This chain links TRBV27 with TRBJ2-1, with 7 nucleotides matching TRBD2. V trimming: 5 bases; J trimming: 7 bases; junction bases outside the gene matches: 2. The CDR3 spans 12 residues. The V gene's germline CDR1 is MNHEY and CDR2 SMNVEV (reference sequence).

J is TRBJ2-5 and V is TRBV5-1; 13 bases agree with TRBD2. Germline V gene data show CDR1 as SGHRS and CDR2 as YFSETQ. With V trimmed by 4 bases and J by 0 bases, 9 bases remained unmatched. The CDR3 has 18 amino acids. CDR3 in DNA: TGCGCCAGCAGCCCCGGGACTAGCGGGAACCCTTACCAAGAGACCCAGTACTTC. This gives the protein CASSPGTSGNPYQETQYF.

This clonotype has just a few counts. The rearrangement uses TRBV6-5 and TRBJ1-2; weak D call: TRBD1 (5 bases). Germline CDR1 and CDR2: MNHEY and SVGAGI. The ends were cut back, 2 bases at V and 8 bases at J, with 18 bases in the middle. This CDR3 contains 15 residues. In nucleotides, the CDR3 is TGTGCCAGCAGTTACGGGCAGGGTCTTGGCTACGGCTACACCTTC. Protein: CASSYGQGLGYGYTF.

This clonotype was seen a handful of times. The chain recombines TRBV6-2 or TRBV6-3 with TRBJ2-7; TRBD2 agrees at 10 bases. V lost 0 bases and J lost 5; bases outside the gene matches: 7. The CDR3 spans 16 residues. The germline V gene has CDR1 MNHEY and CDR2 SVGEGT. The CDR3 coding sequence is TGTGCCAGCAGTTACTCCACGCTAGCGGGGGACCACGAGCAGTACTTC. Encoded protein: CASSYSTLAGDHEQYF.

This clonotype was picked up many times. The J gene is TRBJ2-7, the V gene TRBV20-1, with TRBD1 as a possible D gene (6 bases). CDR3 length equals 13 residues. Looked up from germline, CDR1 is DFQATT and CDR2 is SNEGSKA (reference sequence). V lost 7 bases to trimming and J lost 4 bases, with 17 bases between them. The chain's CDR3 is CSVRGMDSYEQYF. The CDR3 DNA is TGCAGTGTAAGAGGGATGGACAGTTACGAGCAGTACTTC.

The CDR3 spells CASSYSRSGSYEQYF. CDR3 coding DNA: TGTGCCAGCAGTTACTCGAGGAGCGGATCCTACGAGCAGTACTTC. J is TRBJ2-7 and V is TRBV6-2 or TRBV6-3, with D possibly being TRBD2 (5 bases). The ends were cut back, 0 bases at V and 1 base at J, with 10 bases in the middle. Germline V lookup: CDR1 MNHEY, CDR2 SVGEGT. This CDR3 comprises 15 residues.

This clonotype was recorded a few times. This rearrangement joins TRBV6-1 to TRBJ2-2; TRBD1 matches 9 bases. The CDR3 has 18 amino acids. The trim removed 5 bases at V and 3 bases at J, leaving 13 bases unmatched. Germline V gene sequence: CDR1 MNHNS, CDR2 SASEGT. The CDR3 sequence is CASSKTRTGGLDTGELFF. The CDR3 nucleotides read TGTGCCAGCAGTAAAACTCGAACAGGGGGCTTGGACACCGGGGAGCTGTTTTTT.

The V call is TRBV7-9, the J call TRBJ2-3; 8 nucleotides agree with TRBD1. Germline CDR1 is SEHNR and CDR2 is FQNEAQ (reference sequence). V lost 5 bases and J lost 14; bases outside the gene matches: 6. CDR3 length equals 11 residues. The CDR3 sequence: CASSPAGGLYF. CDR3 bases: TGTGCCAGCAGCCCGGCAGGGGGCCTGTATTTT.

The rearrangement links TRBV4-3 to TRBJ1-5; a possible D gene is TRBD1 (6 bases). Trimming removed 0 bases from V and 3 bases from J, with 18 bases in between. The germline CDR1 and CDR2 sequences are LGHNA and YSLEER. The CDR3 sequence is 18 residues long. CDR3 region: CASSQDLSGVGANQPQHF. The CDR3 region has the DNA TGCGCCAGCAGCCAAGATCTTTCCGGGGTGGGGGCCAATCAGCCCCAGCATTTT.

CDR3 DNA: TGCAGCGCCGAGGGGACTAGCACAGATACGCAGTATTTT. Its translation is CSAEGTSTDTQYF. V is TRBV29-1 and J is TRBJ2-3; maybe TRBD2 (6 bases). Trimming shortened V by 7 bases and J by 0 bases, and 11 bases separated the two germline ends. Germline V gene lookup returns CDR1 SQVTM and CDR2 ANQGSEA. The CDR3 length is 13 residues.

As to this clonotype: One end of the junction varies from germline; a read error may be responsible. The chain couples TRBV20-1 to TRBJ2-7, with TRBD2 matching over 9 bases. The CDR3 consists of 13 residues. The germline CDR1 and CDR2 sequences are DFQATT and SNEGSKA (reference sequence). The CDR3 DNA is TGCAGTGCGGAGCGGGGGGCGGACTACGAGCATTACTTC. Translating gives CSAERGADYEHYF.

This clonotype has a handful of counts. The chain couples TRBV12-3 or TRBV12-4 to TRBJ2-7; D gene ambiguous. CDR3 length equals 12 residues. V lost 5 bases to trimming and J lost 3 bases, with 8 bases between them. The CDR3 nucleotides are TGTGCCAGCAGTGACCGACGCTACGAGCAGTACTTC. Translating gives CASSDRRYEQYF.

There are many counts of this clonotype. V usage is TRBV12-3 or TRBV12-4 and J usage is TRBJ1-2; D is possibly TRBD1 (5 bases). V was trimmed by 5 bases and J by 5 bases, leaving 15 bases between them. The CDR3 is 14 amino acids. For the CDR3, the DNA is TGTGCCAGCAGTCCCCGGGACGGTCAGTATGGCTACACCTTC. This gives the protein CASSPRDGQYGYTF.

V gene TRBV12-3 or TRBV12-4 combines with J gene TRBJ2-1, with 14 bases aligning to TRBD2. V lost 6 bases and J lost 4; bases outside the gene matches: 5. The CDR3 has 16 residues. CDR3 residues: CASRKGLAGVYNEQFF. CDR3 sequence (DNA): TGTGCCAGCAGAAAGGGACTAGCGGGGGTTTACAATGAGCAGTTCTTC.

In its sample, this clonotype was seen a few times. V is TRBV28 and J is TRBJ1-2; 7 positions agree with TRBD1. CDR1 and CDR2 from the germline V gene are MDHEN and SYDVKM. Trimming cost V 10 bases and J 3 bases; bases outside gene matches: 20. The CDR3 covers 17 residues. In DNA form, the CDR3 reads TGTGCCATCGCTCCCTCCGGGACAGCCGAACCTCACTATGGCTACACCTTC. Its protein product is CAIAPSGTAEPHYGYTF.

There are many counts of this clonotype. A read error may account for a junction end that differs from germline. CDR3 sequence (DNA): TGTGCCACCAGTGACAGGGTAGATCGGAATTCACCCCTCCACTTT. Encoded protein: CATSDRVDRNSPLHF. This chain links TRBV10-3 with TRBJ1-6; TRBD1 aligns across 7 bases. The CDR3 covers 15 residues. The germline V gene encodes CDR1 ENHRY and CDR2 SYGVKD.

V usage is TRBV5-1 and J usage is TRBJ2-7; D might be TRBD1 (5 bases). The V end was cut by 0 bases, the J end by 3 bases, with 13 bases between. This CDR3 spans 15 amino acids. Germline V lookup: CDR1 SGHRS, CDR2 YFSETQ. The DNA for the CDR3 is TGCGCCAGCAGCTTGGAACCGACAGCGTACTACGAGCAGTACTTC. Translation: CASSLEPTAYYEQYF. Filled out from reference TRBV5-1 and TRBJ2-7, the complete variable domain reads KAGVTQTPRYLIKTRGQQVTLSCSPISGHRSVSWYQQTPGQGLQFLFEYFSETQRNKGNFPGRFSGRQFSNSRSEMNVSTLELGDSALYLCASSLEPTAYYEQYFGPGTRLTVT.

The table lists this clonotype with a few counts. V is TRBV10-3 and J is TRBJ2-1; 9 positions agree with TRBD2. CDR1 is ENHRY, CDR2 SYGVKD, per germline. The V and J ends lost 6 bases and 4 bases, in that order; junction bases with no gene match: 7. This CDR3 comprises 15 residues. CDR3 sequence (DNA): TGTGCCATCAGCTCCGGGACTAGCAGATACAATGAGCAGTTCTTC. Amino acid sequence: CAISSGTSRYNEQFF.

The V call is TRBV7-9, the J call TRBJ1-1; the D is unclear. Germline loops: CDR1 SEHNR, CDR2 FQNEAQ (reference sequence). The CDR3 is made up of 16 amino acids. The V end lost 5 bases, the J end lost 0 bases, and 16 bases lay between the germline ends. The CDR3 sequence is CASSVLGLNMNTEAFF. CDR3 DNA sequence: TGTGCCAGCAGCGTACTCGGACTGAACATGAACACTGAAGCTTTCTTT.

This clonotype has a handful of counts. The chain couples TRBV7-2 to TRBJ2-7, with D perhaps matching TRBD1 (6 bases). V lost 6 bases and J lost 3, with 18 bases in between. The germline V gene has CDR1 SGHTA and CDR2 FQGNSA. The CDR3 loop spans 15 amino acids. The CDR3 loop reads CASSPRVDRIYEQYF. For the CDR3, the DNA is TGTGCCAGCAGTCCAAGGGTGGACAGAATCTACGAGCAGTACTTC.

The genes are TRBV7-9 and TRBJ2-1; 11 bases map to TRBD2. J was trimmed by 5 bases and V by 7 bases; bases with no gene match: 7. The CDR3 is 15 residues long. Germline lookup yields CDR1 SEHNR and CDR2 FQNEAQ (reference sequence). The CDR3 bases are TGTGCCAGCACCCAACTAGCGGGGGAAGACAATGAGCAGTTCTTC. It yields the protein CASTQLAGEDNEQFF.

This clonotype was picked up a small number of times. V gene TRBV29-1 combines with J gene TRBJ1-2; D remains ambiguous. The V gene lost 7 bases and the J gene lost 1 base, with 10 bases spanning the gap. The CDR3 runs to 12 residues. Germline values: CDR1 SQVTM, CDR2 ANQGSEA. Written as DNA, the CDR3 is TGCAGCGGGGGTTGGAATAACTATGGCTACACCTTC. It codes for CSGGWNNYGYTF.

This clonotype appeared a single time. The chain employs TRBV30 and TRBJ2-7; TRBD1 might be the D (6 bases). V shed 4 bases and J shed 3 bases, with 16 bases lying between them. In germline, CDR1 is GTSNPN, CDR2 SVGIG (reference sequence). The CDR3 sequence is 14 residues long. CDR3 sequence reads: CAWKSGGQNYEQYF. The CDR3 bases are TGTGCCTGGAAGTCAGGTGGACAGAACTACGAGCAGTACTTC.